A single T cell receptor beta chain is shown here with its context. The data were obtained in a study of blood T cell repertoires in COVID-19. Overall study context: Some COVID-19 samples were acute and others convalescent; all came from the United States, Italy and Spain. Sources were T cells, B-cell-depleted T cells, or PBMCs; the material itself was cDNA or gDNA.

Study processing details: Estimated nucleated cell counts came from reference gene primer amplification. The method was immunoSEQ multiplex PCR; TCRdb's version includes in-frame clones alone and lacks a portion of them. Clone size and V and J calls were adopted from that table, with D and trimming inferred from the DNA. The sample contains about 74,000 clones, over 85% of which appear only once. The junction had 12 bases not matched to a gene; V was cut back by 6 bases and J by 6 bases. CDR3 length equals 17 residues. The V gene's germline CDR1 is MNHEY and CDR2 SMNVEV (reference sequence). This receptor was obtained from a man between 45 and 60 years old with acute or convalescent COVID-19. Input material: peripheral blood. The chain links TRBV27 to TRBJ2-3; the match to TRBD2 covers 13 bases. CDR3 sequence: CASSFIGLAGEVDTQYF. For the CDR3, the DNA is TGTGCCAGCAGCTTCATTGGACTAGCGGGGGAGGTCGATACGCAGTATTTT.